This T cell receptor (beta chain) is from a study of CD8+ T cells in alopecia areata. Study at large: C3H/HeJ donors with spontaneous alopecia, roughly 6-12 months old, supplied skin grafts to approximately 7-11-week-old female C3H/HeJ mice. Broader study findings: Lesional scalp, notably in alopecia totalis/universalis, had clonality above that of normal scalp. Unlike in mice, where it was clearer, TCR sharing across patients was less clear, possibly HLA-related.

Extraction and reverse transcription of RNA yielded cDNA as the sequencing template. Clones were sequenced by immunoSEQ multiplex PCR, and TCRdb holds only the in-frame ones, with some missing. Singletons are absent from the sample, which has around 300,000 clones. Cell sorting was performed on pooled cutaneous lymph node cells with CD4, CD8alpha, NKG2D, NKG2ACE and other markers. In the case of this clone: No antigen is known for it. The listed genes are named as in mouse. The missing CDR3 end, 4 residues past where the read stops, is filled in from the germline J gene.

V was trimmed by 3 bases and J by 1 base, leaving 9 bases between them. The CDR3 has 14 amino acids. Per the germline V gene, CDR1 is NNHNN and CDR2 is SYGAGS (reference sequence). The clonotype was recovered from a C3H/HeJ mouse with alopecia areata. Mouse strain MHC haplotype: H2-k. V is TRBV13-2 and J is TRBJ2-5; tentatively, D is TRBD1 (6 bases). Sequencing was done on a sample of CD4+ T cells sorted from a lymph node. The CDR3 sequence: CASGGGGDQDTQYF. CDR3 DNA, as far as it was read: TGTGCCAGCGGTGGAGGGGGTGACCAAGAC.